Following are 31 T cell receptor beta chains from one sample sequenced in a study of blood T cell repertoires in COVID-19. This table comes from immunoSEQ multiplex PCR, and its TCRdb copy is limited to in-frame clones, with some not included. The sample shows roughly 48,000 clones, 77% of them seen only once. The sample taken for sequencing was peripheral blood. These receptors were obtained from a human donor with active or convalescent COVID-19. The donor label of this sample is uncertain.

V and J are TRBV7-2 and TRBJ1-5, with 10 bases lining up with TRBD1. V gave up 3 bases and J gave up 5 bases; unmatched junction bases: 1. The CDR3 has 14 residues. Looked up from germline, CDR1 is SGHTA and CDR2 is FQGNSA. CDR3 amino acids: CASSFGTGDQPQHF. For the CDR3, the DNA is TGTGCCAGCAGCTTCGGGACAGGGGATCAGCCCCAGCATTTT.

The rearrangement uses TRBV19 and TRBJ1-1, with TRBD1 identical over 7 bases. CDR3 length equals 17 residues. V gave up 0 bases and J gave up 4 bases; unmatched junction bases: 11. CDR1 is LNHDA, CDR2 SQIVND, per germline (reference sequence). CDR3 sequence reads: CASSIDNDRDAGTEAFF. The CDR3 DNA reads TGTGCCAGTAGTATAGATAACGACAGGGACGCTGGCACTGAAGCTTTCTTT. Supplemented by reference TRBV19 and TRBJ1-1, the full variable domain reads DGGITQSPKYLFRKEGQNVTLSCEQNLNHDAMYWYRQDPGQGLRLIYYSQIVNDFQKGDIAEGYSVSREKKESFPLTVTSAQKNPTAFYLCASSIDNDRDAGTEAFFGQGTRLTVV.

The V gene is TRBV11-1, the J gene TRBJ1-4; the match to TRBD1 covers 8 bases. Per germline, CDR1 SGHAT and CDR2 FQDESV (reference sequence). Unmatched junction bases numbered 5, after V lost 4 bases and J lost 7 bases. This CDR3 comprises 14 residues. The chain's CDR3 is CASSSRGRGEKLFF. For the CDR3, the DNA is TGTGCCAGCAGCTCCAGGGGGCGAGGTGAAAAACTGTTTTTT.

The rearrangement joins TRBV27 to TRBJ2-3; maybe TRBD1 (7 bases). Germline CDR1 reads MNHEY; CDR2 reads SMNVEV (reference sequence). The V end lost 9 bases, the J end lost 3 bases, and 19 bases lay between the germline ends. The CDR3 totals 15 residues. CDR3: CASQQGQRVTDTQYF. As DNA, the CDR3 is TGTGCCAGTCAACAGGGGCAGCGGGTGACAGATACGCAGTATTTT.

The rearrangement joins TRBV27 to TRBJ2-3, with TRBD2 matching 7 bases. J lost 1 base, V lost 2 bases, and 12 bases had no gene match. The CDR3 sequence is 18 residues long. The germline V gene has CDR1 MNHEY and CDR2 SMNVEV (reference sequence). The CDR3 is CASSLRPPGRVGTDTQYF. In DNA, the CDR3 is TGTGCCAGCAGTTTACGCCCCCCGGGGAGGGTGGGCACAGATACGCAGTATTTT.

The CDR3 region has the DNA TGTGCCAGCAGCCAAATAGCCTACGAGCAGTACTTC. It encodes CASSQIAYEQYF. V and J are TRBV11-2 and TRBJ2-7; no definite D call. V was cut by 5 bases and J by 2 bases, with 7 bases left in between. CDR3 size: 12 residues. The V gene's germline CDR1 is SGHAT and CDR2 FQNNGV.

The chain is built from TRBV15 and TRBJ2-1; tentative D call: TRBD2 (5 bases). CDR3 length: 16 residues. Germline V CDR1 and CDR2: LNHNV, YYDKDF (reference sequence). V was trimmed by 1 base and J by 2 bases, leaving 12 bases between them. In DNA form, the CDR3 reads TGTGCCACCAGCAGAGGTGGAGCGGTAACCTACAATGAGCAGTTCTTC. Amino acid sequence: CATSRGGAVTYNEQFF. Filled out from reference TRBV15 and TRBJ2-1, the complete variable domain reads DAMVIQNPRYQVTQFGKPVTLSCSQTLNHNVMYWYQQKSSQAPKLLFHYYDKDFNNEADTPDNFQSRRPNTSFCFLDIRSPGLGDTAMYLCATSRGGAVTYNEQFFGPGTRLTVL.

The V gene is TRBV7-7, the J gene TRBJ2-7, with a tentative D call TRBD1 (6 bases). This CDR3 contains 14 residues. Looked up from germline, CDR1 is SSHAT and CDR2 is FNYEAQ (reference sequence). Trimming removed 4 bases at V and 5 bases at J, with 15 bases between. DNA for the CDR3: TGTGCCAGCAGCTCCTTACAGGGTTGGCACGAGCAGTACTTC. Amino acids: CASSSLQGWHEQYF. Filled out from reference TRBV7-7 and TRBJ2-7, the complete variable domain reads GAGVSQSPRYKVTKRGQDVTLRCDPISSHATLYWYQQALGQGPEFLTYFNYEAQPDKSGLPSDRFSAERPEGSISTLTIQRTEQRDSAMYRCASSSLQGWHEQYFGPGTRLTVT.

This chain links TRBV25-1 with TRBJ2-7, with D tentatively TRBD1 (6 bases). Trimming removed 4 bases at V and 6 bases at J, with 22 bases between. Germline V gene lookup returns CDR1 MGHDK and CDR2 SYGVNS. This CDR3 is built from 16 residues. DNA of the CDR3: TGTGCCAGCAGTGGGGGGCCAGGGGTACTACTACTCGAGCAGTACTTC. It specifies CASSGGPGVLLLEQYF.

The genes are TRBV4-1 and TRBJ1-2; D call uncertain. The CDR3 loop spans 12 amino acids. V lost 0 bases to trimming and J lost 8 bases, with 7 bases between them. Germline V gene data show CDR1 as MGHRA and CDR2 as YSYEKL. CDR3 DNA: TGCGCCAGCAGCCAAGATGGCAGAGGCTACACCTTC. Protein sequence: CASSQDGRGYTF.

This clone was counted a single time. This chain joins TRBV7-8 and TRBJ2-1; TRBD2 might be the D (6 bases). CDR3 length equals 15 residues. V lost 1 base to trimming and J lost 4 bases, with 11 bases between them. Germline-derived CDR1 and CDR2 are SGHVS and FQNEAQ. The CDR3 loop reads CASSLVEAGYNEQFF. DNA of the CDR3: TGTGCCAGCAGCTTAGTCGAGGCGGGATACAATGAGCAGTTCTTC.

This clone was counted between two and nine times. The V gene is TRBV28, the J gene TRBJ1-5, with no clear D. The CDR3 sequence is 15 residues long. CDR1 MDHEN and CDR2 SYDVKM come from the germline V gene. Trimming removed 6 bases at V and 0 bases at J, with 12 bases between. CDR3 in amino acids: CASRGDYYSNQPQHF. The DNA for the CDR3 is TGTGCCAGCAGGGGAGATTACTATAGCAATCAGCCCCAGCATTTT.

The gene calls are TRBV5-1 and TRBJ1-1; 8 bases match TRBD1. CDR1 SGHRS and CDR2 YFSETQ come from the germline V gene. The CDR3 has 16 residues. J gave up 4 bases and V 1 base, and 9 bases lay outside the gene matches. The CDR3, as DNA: TGCGCCAGCAGCTTGCTCCCGGGACAGGCAGCCACTGAAGCTTTCTTT. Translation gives CASSLLPGQAATEAFF.

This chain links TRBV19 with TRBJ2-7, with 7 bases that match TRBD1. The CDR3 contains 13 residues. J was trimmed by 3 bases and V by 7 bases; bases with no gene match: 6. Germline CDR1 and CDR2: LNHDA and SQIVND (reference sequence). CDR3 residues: CASTKGAGYEQYF. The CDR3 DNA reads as TGTGCCAGTACGAAGGGGGCTGGCTACGAGCAGTACTTC.

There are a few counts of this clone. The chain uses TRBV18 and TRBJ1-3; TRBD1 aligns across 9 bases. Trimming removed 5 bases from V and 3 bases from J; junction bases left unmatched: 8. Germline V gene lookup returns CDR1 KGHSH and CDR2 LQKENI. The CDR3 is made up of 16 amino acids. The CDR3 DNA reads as TGTGCCAGCTCATCTACAGGGGGCTTTGGTGGAAACACCATATATTTT. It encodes CASSSTGGFGGNTIYF.

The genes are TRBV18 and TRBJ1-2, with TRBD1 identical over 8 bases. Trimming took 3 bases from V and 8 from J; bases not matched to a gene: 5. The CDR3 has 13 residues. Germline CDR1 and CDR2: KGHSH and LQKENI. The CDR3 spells CASSPGTGNGYTF. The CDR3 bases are TGTGCCAGCTCACCGGGGACAGGAAACGGCTACACCTTC.

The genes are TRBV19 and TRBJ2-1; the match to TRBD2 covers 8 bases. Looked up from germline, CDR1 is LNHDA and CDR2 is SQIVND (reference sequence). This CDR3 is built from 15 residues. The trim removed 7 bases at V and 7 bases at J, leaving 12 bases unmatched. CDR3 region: CASNTAAVAGNEQFF. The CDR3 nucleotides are TGTGCCAGTAATACCGCGGCGGTAGCGGGAAATGAGCAGTTCTTC.

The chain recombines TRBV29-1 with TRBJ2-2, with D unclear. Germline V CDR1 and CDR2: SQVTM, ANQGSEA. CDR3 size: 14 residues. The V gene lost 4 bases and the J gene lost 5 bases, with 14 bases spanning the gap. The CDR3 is CSVVGVSGTGELFF. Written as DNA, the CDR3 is TGCAGCGTTGTCGGAGTATCGGGTACCGGGGAGCTGTTTTTT.

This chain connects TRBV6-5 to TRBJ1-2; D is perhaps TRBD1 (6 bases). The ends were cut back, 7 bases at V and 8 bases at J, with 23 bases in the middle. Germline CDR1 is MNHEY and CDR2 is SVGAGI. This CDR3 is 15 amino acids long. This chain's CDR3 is CASKVTFTDDRGYTF. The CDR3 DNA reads TGTGCCAGCAAAGTAACCTTTACCGACGACAGGGGCTACACCTTC.

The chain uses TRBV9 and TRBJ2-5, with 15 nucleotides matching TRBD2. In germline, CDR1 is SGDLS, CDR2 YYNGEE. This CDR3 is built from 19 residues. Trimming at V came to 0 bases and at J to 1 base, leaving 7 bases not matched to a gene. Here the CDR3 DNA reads TGTGCCAGCAGCGTAGCTTTTGGGACTAGCGGGAGGCGCCAAGAGACCCAGTACTTC. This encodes CASSVAFGTSGRRQETQYF.

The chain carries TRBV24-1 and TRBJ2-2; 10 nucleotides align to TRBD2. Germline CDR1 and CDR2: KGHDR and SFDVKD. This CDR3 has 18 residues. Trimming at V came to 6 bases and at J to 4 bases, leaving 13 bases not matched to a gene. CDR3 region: CATSPVPLTSGLTGELFF. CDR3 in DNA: TGTGCCACCAGTCCTGTCCCCCTGACTAGCGGGCTCACCGGGGAGCTGTTTTTT.

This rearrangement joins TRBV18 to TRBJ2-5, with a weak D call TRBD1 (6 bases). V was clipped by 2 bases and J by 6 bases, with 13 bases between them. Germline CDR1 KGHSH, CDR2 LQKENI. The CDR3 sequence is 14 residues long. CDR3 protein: CASSPSKQGKTQYF. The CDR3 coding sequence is TGTGCCAGCTCACCAAGTAAGCAGGGGAAGACCCAGTACTTC.

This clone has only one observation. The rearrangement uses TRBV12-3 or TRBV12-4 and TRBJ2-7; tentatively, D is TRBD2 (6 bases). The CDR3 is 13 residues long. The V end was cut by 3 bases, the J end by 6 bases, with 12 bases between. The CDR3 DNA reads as TGTGCCAGCAGTTTGGCTAGCGTCGGCGAGCAGTACTTC. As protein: CASSLASVGEQYF.

The CDR3 loop reads CASSPTRTGVGTQYF. The CDR3 DNA reads TGTGCCAGCAGTCCCACCCGGACAGGAGTGGGTACGCAGTATTTT. J is TRBJ2-3 and V is TRBV7-2, with 7 positions matching TRBD1. CDR1 SGHTA and CDR2 FQGNSA come from the germline V gene. The J segment lost 8 bases and the V segment lost 6 bases, leaving 14 bases of the junction unmatched. The length of the CDR3 is 15 residues.

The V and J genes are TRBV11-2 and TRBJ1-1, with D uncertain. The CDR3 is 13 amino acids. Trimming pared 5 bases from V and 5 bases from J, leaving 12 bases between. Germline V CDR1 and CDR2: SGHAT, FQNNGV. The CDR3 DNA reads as TGTGCCAGCAGCCCCGAGGCGGGAACTGAAGCTTTCTTT. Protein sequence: CASSPEAGTEAFF.

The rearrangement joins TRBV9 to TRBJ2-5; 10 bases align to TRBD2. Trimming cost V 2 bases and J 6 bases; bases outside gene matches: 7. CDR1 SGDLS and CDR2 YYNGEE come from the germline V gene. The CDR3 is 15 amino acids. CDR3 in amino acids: CASSVEAGGPKTQYF. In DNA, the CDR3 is TGTGCCAGCAGCGTTGAAGCGGGAGGGCCAAAGACCCAGTACTTC.

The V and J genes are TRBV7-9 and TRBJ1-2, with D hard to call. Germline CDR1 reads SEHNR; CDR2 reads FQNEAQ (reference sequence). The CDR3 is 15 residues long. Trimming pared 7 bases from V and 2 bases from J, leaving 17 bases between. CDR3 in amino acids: CASINPAGGNYGYTF. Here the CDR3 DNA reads TGTGCCAGCATAAATCCTGCGGGAGGGAACTATGGCTACACCTTC.

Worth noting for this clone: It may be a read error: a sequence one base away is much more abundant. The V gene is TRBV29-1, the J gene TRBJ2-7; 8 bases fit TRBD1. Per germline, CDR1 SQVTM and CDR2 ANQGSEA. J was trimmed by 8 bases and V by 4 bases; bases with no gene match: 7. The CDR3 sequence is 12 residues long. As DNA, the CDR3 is TGCAGCGTTGGGGCAGGGGGCGGGCAGCAGTACTTC. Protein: CSVGAGGGQQYF.

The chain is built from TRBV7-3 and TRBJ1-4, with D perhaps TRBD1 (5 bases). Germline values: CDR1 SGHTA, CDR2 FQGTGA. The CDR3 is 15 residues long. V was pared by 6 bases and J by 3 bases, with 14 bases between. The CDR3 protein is CASSSAWGANEKLFF. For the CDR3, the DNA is TGTGCCAGCAGTTCAGCATGGGGGGCTAATGAAAAACTGTTTTTT.

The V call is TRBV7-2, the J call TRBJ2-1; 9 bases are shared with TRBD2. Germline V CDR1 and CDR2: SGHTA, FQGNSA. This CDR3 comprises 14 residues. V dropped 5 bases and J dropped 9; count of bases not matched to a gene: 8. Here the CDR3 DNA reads TGTGCCAGCAGCCCGGGACTAGCTATCCGTGAGCAGTTCTTC. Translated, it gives CASSPGLAIREQFF.

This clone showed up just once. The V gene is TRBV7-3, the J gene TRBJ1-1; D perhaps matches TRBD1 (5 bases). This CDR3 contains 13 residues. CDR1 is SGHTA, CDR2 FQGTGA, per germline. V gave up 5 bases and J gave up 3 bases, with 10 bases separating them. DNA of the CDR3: TGTGCCAGCAGCGAAAGGGGTGACACTGAAGCTTTCTTT. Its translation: CASSERGDTEAFF. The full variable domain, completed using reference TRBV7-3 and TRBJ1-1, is GAGVSQTPSNKVTEKGKYVELRCDPISGHTALYWYRQSLGQGPEFLIYFQGTGAADDSGLPNDRFFAVRPEGSVSTLKIQRTERGDSAVYLCASSERGDTEAFFGQGTRLTVV.